These 13 T cell receptor beta chains were all obtained from the same sample, sequenced in a study of cytomegalovirus exposure and HLA in healthy donors. Clones were read by immunoSEQ multiplex PCR, and TCRdb kept only the in-frame ones, dropping some. The repertoire has around 58,000 clones, about 89% of them found once; the top ten carry around 1.5%. The sample taken for sequencing was PBMCs. These receptors were obtained from a woman between 18 and 30 years old in good health and CMV-seronegative.

The V call is TRBV30, the J call TRBJ2-1; 8 bases are shared with TRBD2. V shed 0 bases and J 0 bases; nucleotides not matched to a gene: 4. CDR3 size: 16 residues. The germline V gene has CDR1 GTSNPN and CDR2 SVGIG (reference sequence). The chain's CDR3 is CAWSVNGGASYNEQFF. The DNA for the CDR3 is TGTGCCTGGAGTGTGAACGGGGGGGCCTCCTACAATGAGCAGTTCTTC.

The rearrangement joins TRBV19 to TRBJ2-7; 10 nucleotides line up with TRBD1. The ends lost 5 bases at V and 2 bases at J; junction bases unmatched: 3. This CDR3 has 14 amino acids. CDR1 and CDR2 (germline): LNHDA, SQIVND (reference sequence). The CDR3 spells CASSPGQGPYEQYF. The DNA for the CDR3 is TGTGCCAGTAGTCCGGGACAGGGGCCCTACGAGCAGTACTTC.

The chain recombines TRBV11-1 with TRBJ2-3; 8 nucleotides match TRBD1. The CDR3 runs to 13 residues. V was pared by 1 base and J by 6 bases, with 0 bases of the junction left unmatched. The V gene's germline CDR1 is SGHAT and CDR2 FQDESV (reference sequence). CDR3 residues: CASSLDRGDTQYF. The CDR3 DNA follows: TGTGCCAGCAGCTTAGACAGGGGGGATACGCAGTATTTT.

V and J are TRBV28 and TRBJ2-7; 9 nucleotides align to TRBD2. The length of the CDR3 is 17 residues. The V segment lost 2 bases and the J segment 0 bases; nucleotides outside the gene matches: 8. Germline loops: CDR1 MDHEN, CDR2 SYDVKM. CDR3 coding DNA: TGTGCCAGCAGTTTACGACTAGCGGATATAAGCTCCTACGAGCAGTACTTC. Translation: CASSLRLADISSYEQYF.

This clone was detected a few times. This rearrangement joins TRBV6-1 to TRBJ2-1; perhaps TRBD2 as D (5 bases). This CDR3 is built from 14 residues. CDR1 is MNHNS and CDR2 is SASEGT in the germline V gene. Between the trimmed V and J ends, which lost 7 bases and 6 bases, there was a span of 16 bases. The CDR3 reads CASTGGNEGNEQFF. CDR3 DNA sequence: TGTGCCAGCACAGGCGGTAATGAGGGCAATGAGCAGTTCTTC.

The rearrangement joins TRBV9 to TRBJ1-2, with D hard to call. Trimming left V 3 bases short and J 7 bases short, with 19 bases between. In germline, CDR1 is SGDLS, CDR2 YYNGEE. This CDR3 comprises 15 residues. The chain's CDR3 is CASSGRTRGTFGYTF. The CDR3 coding sequence is TGTGCCAGCAGCGGTCGGACCCGGGGTACTTTTGGCTACACCTTC.

The rearrangement uses TRBV7-2 and TRBJ1-3; D ambiguous. The CDR3 covers 16 residues. Germline values: CDR1 SGHTA, CDR2 FQGNSA. Trimming left V 0 bases short and J 0 bases short, with 9 bases between. DNA of the CDR3: TGTGCCAGCAGCTTAGCGCACAGCTCCTCTGGAAACACCATATATTTT. This translates into CASSLAHSSSGNTIYF.

The V gene is TRBV4-1, the J gene TRBJ2-3; D gene ambiguous. This CDR3 is built from 13 residues. Germline V gene data show CDR1 as MGHRA and CDR2 as YSYEKL. V was clipped by 4 bases and J by 6 bases, with 11 bases between them. The DNA for the CDR3 is TGCGCCAGCAGCCCTACTTCTCCTGATACGCAGTATTTT. Protein product: CASSPTSPDTQYF.

This sequence joins TRBV9 and TRBJ2-3, with D maybe TRBD2 (5 bases). The length of the CDR3 is 16 residues. Trimming cost V 3 bases and J 3 bases, with 17 bases left between them. CDR1 is SGDLS and CDR2 is YYNGEE in the germline V gene. The CDR3 DNA follows: TGTGCCAGCAGCGGACGAGGGTTGAGTCATACAGATACGCAGTATTTT. Residues: CASSGRGLSHTDTQYF.

The rearrangement joins TRBV7-2 to TRBJ2-1, with TRBD2 identical over 11 bases. The CDR3 is 15 amino acids. The germline V gene has CDR1 SGHTA and CDR2 FQGNSA. V trimming: 6 bases; J trimming: 2 bases; junction bases outside the gene matches: 3. The CDR3 region has the DNA TGTGCCAGCAGACTTAGCGGGGGGGCCTACAATGAGCAGTTCTTC. It yields the protein CASRLSGGAYNEQFF.

The V and J genes are TRBV7-2 and TRBJ1-4; 9 nucleotides line up with TRBD1. This CDR3 spans 15 amino acids. The ends lost 4 bases at V and 5 bases at J; junction bases unmatched: 5. Germline assignment: CDR1 SGHTA and CDR2 FQGNSA. The CDR3 bases are TGTGCCAGCAGCTCGCAGGGACAGGGAAATGAAAAACTGTTTTTT. It translates to CASSSQGQGNEKLFF.

The rearrangement links TRBV30 to TRBJ2-1; TRBD2 might be the D (6 bases). Trimming removed 6 bases from V and 5 bases from J, with 14 bases in between. The germline CDR1 and CDR2 sequences are GTSNPN and SVGIG (reference sequence). The length of the CDR3 is 13 residues. CDR3 coding DNA: TGTGCCTGTTGGGGGGTGGTACACAATGAGCAGTTCTTC. Translated: CACWGVVHNEQFF.

V usage is TRBV11-2 and J usage is TRBJ1-3; 10 nucleotides line up with TRBD1. CDR1 SGHAT and CDR2 FQNNGV come from the germline V gene. With V trimmed by 1 base and J by 0 bases, 9 bases remained unmatched. The CDR3 has 19 amino acids. The CDR3 DNA reads TGTGCCAGCAGCTTAGTTTGGACAGGGGGATTCTTCTCTGGAAACACCATATATTTT. It encodes CASSLVWTGGFFSGNTIYF. The whole variable domain, filled in from reference TRBV11-2 and TRBJ1-3, reads EAGVAQSPRYKIIEKRQSVAFWCNPISGHATLYWYQQILGQGPKLLIQFQNNGVVDDSQLPKDRFSAERLKGVDSTLKIQPAKLEDSAVYLCASSLVWTGGFFSGNTIYFGEGSWLTVV.